The 12 T cell receptor beta chains below were found in one sample sequenced in a study of OX40 agonist ivuxolimab in advanced cancers. Repertoires were generated with immunoSEQ multiplex PCR, while TCRdb's copy carries only in-frame clones and drops some. This table holds approximately 79,000 clones, roughly 90% found once. Sequencing was performed on CD4+ or CD8+ T cells sorted from blood, taken in a trial of the OX40 agonist ivuxolimab. Every receptor here comes from an adult with an advanced solid tumor such as melanoma, head and neck, liver or kidney cancer.

The chain combines TRBV4-2 with TRBJ2-1; 8 bases are shared with TRBD2. J gave up 6 bases and V 1 base, and 2 bases lay outside the gene matches. Germline V gene sequence: CDR1 LGHNA, CDR2 YNFKEQ. This CDR3 has 14 amino acids. CDR3 region: CASSQAGGPNEQFF. Written as DNA, the CDR3 is TGTGCCAGCAGCCAAGCGGGGGGGCCCAATGAGCAGTTCTTC.

The V and J genes are TRBV6-1 and TRBJ2-2; D call uncertain. Germline values: CDR1 MNHNS, CDR2 SASEGT. V gave up 2 bases and J gave up 5 bases, with 12 bases separating them. CDR3 length equals 15 residues. The CDR3, as DNA: TGTGCCAGCAGTGAATATATGGCATGGACCGGGGAGCTGTTTTTT. Translating gives CASSEYMAWTGELFF.

This clone was observed once. The chain recombines TRBV7-9 with TRBJ1-2; tentatively, D is TRBD1 (5 bases). Germline assignment: CDR1 SEHNR and CDR2 FQNEAQ (reference sequence). The CDR3 covers 13 residues. Trimming shortened V by 5 bases and J by 5 bases, and 12 bases separated the two germline ends. CDR3 coding DNA: TGTGCCAGCAGCCAGACAGACAAGTATGGCTACACCTTC. This encodes CASSQTDKYGYTF.

The rearrangement joins TRBV27 to TRBJ2-7; D unresolved. In germline, CDR1 is MNHEY, CDR2 SMNVEV (reference sequence). The V end lost 4 bases, the J end lost 4 bases, and 8 bases lay between the germline ends. The length of the CDR3 is 12 residues. The CDR3 here is CASSYMGYEQYF. CDR3 nucleotide sequence: TGTGCCAGCAGTTACATGGGGTACGAGCAGTACTTC.

V usage is TRBV2 and J usage is TRBJ2-3; D gene unclear. Germline loops: CDR1 SNHLY, CDR2 FYNNEI. CDR3 length equals 11 residues. V gave up 3 bases and J gave up 7 bases, with 5 bases separating them. CDR3 DNA sequence: TGTGCCAGCAGTGAGGGGAATACGCAGTATTTT. As protein: CASSEGNTQYF.

This CDR3 is CASSPGQTSSYNEQFF. The CDR3 nucleotides are TGTGCCAGCAGTCCCGGACAGACGAGCTCCTACAATGAGCAGTTCTTC. The chain has TRBV7-9 and TRBJ2-1, with D perhaps TRBD1 (6 bases). V was shortened by 6 bases and J by 0 bases, with 15 bases between the two germline ends. Germline CDR1 SEHNR, CDR2 FQNEAQ (reference sequence). The CDR3 has 16 amino acids.

The chain joins TRBV7-3 to TRBJ2-2; possible D gene TRBD1, 5 bases. Germline V gene data show CDR1 as SGHTA and CDR2 as FQGTGA. Trimming pared 2 bases from V and 1 base from J, leaving 5 bases between. CDR3 length: 14 residues. In DNA, the CDR3 is TGTGCCAGCAGCTTAGACAGGAACACCGGGGAGCTGTTTTTT. This codes for CASSLDRNTGELFF.

The chain uses TRBV4-2 and TRBJ1-1, with TRBD1 matching over 7 bases. J gave up 0 bases and V 1 base, and 5 bases lay outside the gene matches. In germline, CDR1 is LGHNA, CDR2 YNFKEQ. This CDR3 spans 16 amino acids. The chain's CDR3 is CASSQAGQELNTEAFF. CDR3 nucleotide sequence: TGTGCCAGCAGCCAAGCCGGACAGGAATTGAACACTGAAGCTTTCTTT.

The chain joins TRBV29-1 to TRBJ2-1; the D call may be TRBD1 or TRBD2 (6 bases each). V dropped 5 bases and J dropped 7 bases, with 24 bases sitting between them. CDR3 length equals 16 residues. In germline, CDR1 is SQVTM, CDR2 ANQGSEA. The chain's CDR3 is CSVLLNKGGRPNEQFF. CDR3 bases: TGCAGCGTTCTACTTAACAAGGGGGGACGCCCGAATGAGCAGTTCTTC.

This clone was counted a single time. The V gene is TRBV13, the J gene TRBJ1-4; D is unresolved. CDR1 PRHDT and CDR2 FYEKMQ come from the germline V gene (reference sequence). This CDR3 has 16 amino acids. Between the trimmed V and J ends, which lost 0 bases and 0 bases, there was a span of 8 bases. CDR3 sequence (DNA): TGTGCCAGCAGCTTAGGCTGGCAGGCAACTAATGAAAAACTGTTTTTT. Protein: CASSLGWQATNEKLFF.

The V gene is TRBV13, the J gene TRBJ2-7, with 9 bases matching TRBD1. CDR1 is PRHDT, CDR2 FYEKMQ, per germline (reference sequence). The junction had 5 bases not matched to a gene; V was cut back by 5 bases and J by 0 bases. The CDR3 contains 15 residues. Written as DNA, the CDR3 is TGTGCCAGCAGCCAGGGACAGGGAAACTCCTACGAGCAGTACTTC. It translates to CASSQGQGNSYEQYF. The full variable domain, rest sourced from reference TRBV13 and TRBJ2-7, is AAGVIQSPRHLIKEKRETATLKCYPIPRHDTVYWYQQGPGQDPQFLISFYEKMQSDKGSIPDRFSAQQFSDYHSELNMSSLELGDSALYFCASSQGQGNSYEQYFGPGTRLTVT.

The CDR3 sequence is CASSPKTGGVGEKLFF. CDR3 DNA sequence: TGTGCCAGCAGCCCCAAAACAGGGGGCGTGGGGGAAAAACTGTTTTTT. V gene TRBV9 combines with J gene TRBJ1-4; 9 nucleotides agree with TRBD1. With V trimmed by 4 bases and J by 8 bases, 12 bases remained unmatched. This CDR3 spans 16 amino acids. Germline-derived CDR1 and CDR2 are SGDLS and YYNGEE.